This is a list of T cell receptor beta chains from one sample in a study of vaccination and CD4 T cells after COVID-19. These receptors have no known antigen. TCRdb recomputed calls from the PCR reads with MiXCR, one row per CDR3 protein. In the table there are approximately 14,000 distinct CDR3 sequences, approximately 28% of which are singletons. Specimen: cultured CD4+ T cells from blood. The receptor set was obtained from a human donor with COVID-19. The CDR3 runs from the conserved cysteine through the conserved F or W. A D gene is named only where the DNA matches it firmly. Clone size is shown for a subset of rows, as once, few, many or a class of expanded clone.

clone size	D gene	V gene	J gene	CDR3 protein	CDR3 DNA
-	TRBD1	TRBV4-1	TRBJ2-5	CASSPWDSPDTQYF	TGCGCCAGCAGCCCTTGGGACAGCCCAGACACCCAGTACTTC
-	TRBD1	TRBV6-2/TRBV6-3	TRBJ1-1	CASSYSDRGTEAFF	TGTGCCAGCAGTTACTCCGACAGGGGAACTGAAGCTTTCTTT
-	-	TRBV20-1	TRBJ2-3	CSAPRDPTDTQYF	TGCAGTGCTCCGCGGGATCCCACAGATACGCAGTATTTT
few	-	TRBV6-4	TRBJ1-1	CASEPQAGAEAFF	TGTGCCAGCGAGCCACAAGCGGGCGCTGAAGCTTTCTTT
few	TRBD1	TRBV12-3/TRBV12-4	TRBJ1-5	CASRGGTGGEISNQPQHF	TGTGCCAGCAGGGGGGGGACAGGGGGTGAAATTAGCAATCAGCCCCAGCATTTT
-	TRBD2	TRBV4-2	TRBJ2-7	CASSQDLAGGTVSYEQYF	TGTGCCAGCAGCCAAGATTTGGCGGGGGGCACCGTCTCCTACGAGCAGTACTTC
-	TRBD1	TRBV6-1	TRBJ1-4	CASSKPGTVKLFF	TGTGCCAGCAGTAAGCCCGGGACAGTAAAACTGTTTTTT
-	-	TRBV12-3/TRBV12-4	TRBJ2-3	CASSLAGFDRDTQYF	TGTGCCAGCAGTTTAGCGGGGTTTGATCGGGATACGCAGTATTTT
few	TRBD1	TRBV19	TRBJ1-1	CASSPRGQGVGSDTEAFF	TGTGCCAGTAGTCCCAGAGGACAGGGGGTTGGATCGGACACTGAAGCTTTCTTT
few	-	TRBV10-3	TRBJ2-2	CAIKVAANTGELFF	TGTGCCATCAAGGTTGCTGCGAACACCGGGGAGCTGTTTTTT
-	-	TRBV18	TRBJ2-3	CASSNMARGRTDTQYF	TGTGCCAGCTCAAACATGGCGCGGGGGCGCACAGATACGCAGTATTTT
-	-	TRBV2	TRBJ1-2	CASSGQSGRYGYTF	TGTGCCAGCAGCGGACAATCGGGACGCTATGGCTACACCTTC
-	-	TRBV7-2	TRBJ2-1	CASSPPSRLFYNEQFF	TGTGCCAGCAGCCCTCCCTCTCGGCTATTCTACAATGAGCAGTTCTTC
-	-	TRBV12-3/TRBV12-4	TRBJ1-1	CASSLTLLLNREGNTEAFF	TGTGCCAGCAGTTTAACCCTTCTCCTCAACAGGGAGGGGAACACTGAAGCTTTCTTT
-	TRBD1	TRBV10-3	TRBJ2-6	CAIVGTAVSGANVLTF	TGTGCCATCGTCGGGACAGCCGTCTCTGGGGCCAACGTCCTGACTTTC
-	TRBD2	TRBV11-2	TRBJ2-1	CASSPTRGGAGNEQFF	TGTGCCAGCAGCCCAACTCGCGGGGGGGCGGGGAATGAGCAGTTCTTC
-	-	TRBV20-1	TRBJ1-2	CSAARDGGYGYTF	TGCAGTGCGGCTAGGGACGGGGGCTATGGCTACACCTTC
-	-	TRBV7-9	TRBJ2-5	CASSLSGPKQGTQYF	TGTGCCAGCAGCTTATCTGGTCCCAAGCAAGGGACCCAGTACTTC
-	-	TRBV12-3/TRBV12-4	TRBJ2-1	CATHRISYNEQFF	TGTGCCACCCATCGTATCTCCTACAATGAGCAGTTCTTC
few	TRBD1	TRBV7-2	TRBJ1-5	CASSSDRGQPQHF	TGTGCCAGCAGCTCCGACAGGGGGCAGCCCCAGCATTTT
medium-sized	-	TRBV15	TRBJ2-5	CATSRDPGETQYF	TGTGCCACCAGCAGAGATCCGGGGGAGACCCAGTACTTC
-	TRBD1	TRBV7-2	TRBJ1-2	CASGFDRDLNYGYTF	TGTGCCAGCGGCTTCGACAGGGATTTGAACTATGGCTACACCTTC
few	-	TRBV20-1	TRBJ2-1	CSAEGTNEQFF	TGCAGTGCGGAAGGTACCAATGAGCAGTTCTTC
-	TRBD1	TRBV7-2	TRBJ1-5	CASSLRQGRGYSNQPQHF	TGTGCCAGCAGCTTGCGACAGGGGCGGGGGTATAGCAATCAGCCCCAGCATTTT
-	-	TRBV10-1	TRBJ1-1	CASSESGLLTEAFF	TGCGCCAGCAGTGAATCCGGGCTCCTCACTGAAGCTTTCTTT
-	-	TRBV6-5	TRBJ2-7	CASSYSGQGIYEQYF	TGTGCCAGCAGTTACTCGGGTCAGGGAATTTACGAGCAGTACTTC
-	-	TRBV7-9	TRBJ1-1	CASSLAPGQAFF	TGTGCCAGCAGCTTAGCGCCGGGTCAGGCTTTCTTT